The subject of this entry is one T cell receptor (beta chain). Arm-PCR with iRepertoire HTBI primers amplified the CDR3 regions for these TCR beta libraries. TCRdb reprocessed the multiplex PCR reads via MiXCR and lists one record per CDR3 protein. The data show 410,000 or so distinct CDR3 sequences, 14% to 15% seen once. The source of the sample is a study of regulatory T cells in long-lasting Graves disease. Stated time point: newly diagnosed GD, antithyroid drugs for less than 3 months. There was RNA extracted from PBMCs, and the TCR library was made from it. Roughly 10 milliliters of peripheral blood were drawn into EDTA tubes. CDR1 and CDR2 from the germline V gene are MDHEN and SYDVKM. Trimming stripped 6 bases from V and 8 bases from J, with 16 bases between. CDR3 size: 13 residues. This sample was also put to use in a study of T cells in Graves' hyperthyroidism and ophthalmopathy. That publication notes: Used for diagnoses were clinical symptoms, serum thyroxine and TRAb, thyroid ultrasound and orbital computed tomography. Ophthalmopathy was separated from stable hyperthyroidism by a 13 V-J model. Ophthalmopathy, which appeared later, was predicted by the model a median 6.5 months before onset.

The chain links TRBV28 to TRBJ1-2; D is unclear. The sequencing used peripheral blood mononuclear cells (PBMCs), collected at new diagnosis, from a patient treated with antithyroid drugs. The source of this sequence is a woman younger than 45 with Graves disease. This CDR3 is CASSPHRVYGYTF. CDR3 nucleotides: TGTGCCAGCAGCCCCCACCGGGTGTACGGCTACACCTTC.